Following are 19 T cell receptor beta chains from one sample sequenced in a study of OX40 agonist ivuxolimab in advanced cancers. Only in-frame clones appear in the TCRdb table, and some are missing; sequencing was by immunoSEQ multiplex PCR. The data show 50,000 or so clones, roughly 84% seen once. The sequences come from CD4+ or CD8+ T cells sorted from blood, collected in a trial of the OX40 agonist ivuxolimab. Receptors originate from an adult with an advanced solid tumor such as melanoma, head and neck, liver or kidney cancer.

The chain carries TRBV29-1 and TRBJ1-3; D gene ambiguous. Trimming removed 4 bases at V and 4 bases at J, with 14 bases between. Germline V gives CDR1 SQVTM, CDR2 ANQGSEA. The CDR3 sequence is 14 residues long. CDR3 sequence: CSVVEAVGGNTIYF. In DNA form, the CDR3 reads TGCAGCGTTGTGGAGGCCGTGGGGGGAAACACCATATATTTT.

CDR3 bases: TGTGCCAGCAGCTTATCTCGGCAGGGGATACATACGCAGTATTTT. This translates into CASSLSRQGIHTQYF. V is TRBV7-8 and J is TRBJ2-3, with D possibly TRBD1 on 6 matching bases. The V gene lost 2 bases and the J gene lost 7 bases, with 16 bases spanning the gap. Germline-derived CDR1 and CDR2 are SGHVS and FQNEAQ. The CDR3 runs to 15 residues. The full variable domain, completed using reference TRBV7-8 and TRBJ2-3, is GAGVSQSPRYKVAKRGQDVALRCDPISGHVSLFWYQQALGQGPEFLTYFQNEAQLDKSGLPSDRFFAERPEGSVSTLKIQRTQQEDSAVYLCASSLSRQGIHTQYFGPGTRLTVL.

V is TRBV15 and J is TRBJ1-1, with 9 bases lining up with TRBD1. J was trimmed by 6 bases and V by 0 bases; bases with no gene match: 5. CDR1 LNHNV and CDR2 YYDKDF come from the germline V gene (reference sequence). This CDR3 has 15 residues. CDR3 residues: CATSREPRTGAEAFF. For the CDR3, the DNA is TGTGCCACCAGCAGAGAACCCCGGACAGGGGCTGAAGCTTTCTTT.

The chain has TRBV5-1 and TRBJ1-2, with TRBD1 matching 7 bases. Germline CDR1 is SGHRS and CDR2 is YFSETQ. This CDR3 contains 14 residues. J gave up 2 bases and V 7 bases, and 8 bases lay outside the gene matches. CDR3 in DNA: TGCGCCAGCGGCCCGACAGGGCCCAACTATGGCTACACCTTC. It is translated as CASGPTGPNYGYTF. The full variable domain, with the rest looked up from reference TRBV5-1 and TRBJ1-2, is KAGVTQTPRYLIKTRGQQVTLSCSPISGHRSVSWYQQTPGQGLQFLFEYFSETQRNKGNFPGRFSGRQFSNSRSEMNVSTLELGDSALYLCASGPTGPNYGYTFGSGTRLTVV.

The chain joins TRBV7-3 to TRBJ2-2, with TRBD1 identical over 9 bases. The CDR3 is made up of 17 amino acids. From germline, CDR1 is SGHTA and CDR2 FQGTGA. Unmatched junction bases numbered 10, after V lost 1 base and J lost 7 bases. DNA for the CDR3: TGTGCCAGCAGCTTAAGGCCAACAGGGGGCTTAGGCGGGGAGCTGTTTTTT. Protein product: CASSLRPTGGLGGELFF.

The rearrangement joins TRBV5-1 to TRBJ2-1; 7 bases map to TRBD1. The CDR3 has 13 residues. Germline CDR1 is SGHRS and CDR2 is YFSETQ. V shed 4 bases and J 5 bases; nucleotides not matched to a gene: 3. The CDR3 reads CASSKDRDNEQFF. The CDR3 region has the DNA TGCGCCAGCAGCAAAGACAGGGACAATGAGCAGTTCTTC.

The chain carries TRBV6-6 and TRBJ1-1; tentative D call: TRBD1 (5 bases). The V gene lost 6 bases and the J gene lost 6 bases, with 14 bases spanning the gap. Germline lookup yields CDR1 MNHNY and CDR2 SVGAGI (reference sequence). This CDR3 has 13 residues. For the CDR3, the DNA is TGTGCCAGCAGCCTTTCTCAGGGCCCTGAAGCTTTCTTT. Its translation: CASSLSQGPEAFF.

This chain joins TRBV27 and TRBJ1-6, with a tentative D call TRBD1 (6 bases). V was trimmed by 3 bases and J by 4 bases, leaving 10 bases between them. Germline V lookup: CDR1 MNHEY, CDR2 SMNVEV (reference sequence). The CDR3 contains 15 residues. CDR3 in amino acids: CASSFSGEYNSPLHF. The CDR3 bases are TGTGCCAGCAGTTTCTCAGGGGAGTATAATTCACCCCTCCACTTT.

The chain carries TRBV21-1 and TRBJ2-5. TRBV21-1 is a pseudogene segment. CDR3 length: 12 amino acids. The CDR3 spells CASSKALETQYF. In nucleotides, the CDR3 is TGTGCCAGCAGCAAAGCATTGGAGACCCAGTACTTC.

This clone occurred once. CDR3 nucleotides: TGTGCCAGTAGTAAGGGGACTGGTGGGTATAGCAATCAGCCCCAGCATTTT. It specifies CASSKGTGGYSNQPQHF. This chain uses TRBV19 with TRBJ1-5, with D perhaps TRBD1 (5 bases). Trimming pared 4 bases from V and 0 bases from J, leaving 16 bases between. This CDR3 spans 17 amino acids. Germline CDR1 is LNHDA and CDR2 is SQIVND (reference sequence).

J is TRBJ1-5 and V is TRBV18, with 12 positions matching TRBD1. The CDR3 spans 17 residues. Looked up from germline, CDR1 is KGHSH and CDR2 is LQKENI. V shed 3 bases, J shed 5 bases, and the junction held 8 bases outside the gene matches. This CDR3 reads CASSPGQGARGYQPQHF. The CDR3 bases are TGTGCCAGCTCACCGGGACAGGGGGCCCGGGGGTATCAGCCCCAGCATTTT.

The V call is TRBV6-5, the J call TRBJ2-2; 7 nucleotides match TRBD1. This CDR3 region has 13 residues. V dropped 5 bases and J dropped 6; count of bases not matched to a gene: 3. CDR1 and CDR2 (germline): MNHEY, SVGAGI. The CDR3 spells CASSPTGPGELFF. The CDR3 nucleotides are TGTGCCAGCAGTCCGACAGGGCCCGGGGAGCTGTTTTTT.

The sample holds a few counts of this clone. The chain recombines TRBV28 with TRBJ2-2; 8 bases map to TRBD1. This CDR3 is built from 16 residues. The ends lost 6 bases at V and 0 bases at J; junction bases unmatched: 6. CDR1 MDHEN and CDR2 SYDVKM come from the germline V gene. CDR3 amino acids: CASRPKDRANTGELFF. In DNA form, the CDR3 reads TGTGCCAGCAGGCCGAAGGACAGGGCGAACACCGGGGAGCTGTTTTTT.

This clone is termed medium-sized (0.01 to 0.1%). The rearrangement uses TRBV14 and TRBJ2-7; 9 bases map to TRBD1. Germline trimming cut 0 bases from V and 5 bases from J; bases unmatched to any gene: 14. The length of the CDR3 is 18 residues. Germline CDR1 and CDR2: SGHDN and FVKESK. CDR3 sequence: CASSQDPLCRTGAHEQYV. The CDR3 bases are TGTGCCAGCAGCCAAGATCCCCTGTGTAGGACAGGGGCGCACGAGCAGTACGTC.

The V gene is TRBV2, the J gene TRBJ2-2, with TRBD2 matching 7 bases. The CDR3 consists of 15 residues. Losses at the gene ends were 10 bases for V and 2 bases for J; bases not matched to a gene: 10. Germline V gene data show CDR1 as SNHLY and CDR2 as FYNNEI. The CDR3 DNA reads TGTGCCACCCGAGAGCAGCGGGGCAACACCGGGGAGCTGTTTTTT. Protein: CATREQRGNTGELFF.

V usage is TRBV6-6 and J usage is TRBJ1-1, with D possibly TRBD1 on 5 matching bases. The V gene lost 6 bases and the J gene lost 4 bases, with 15 bases spanning the gap. In germline, CDR1 is MNHNY, CDR2 SVGAGI (reference sequence). This CDR3 region has 14 residues. The CDR3 nucleotides read TGTGCCAGCAGCAGGTCGGGGGGATTCACTGAAGCTTTCTTT. Protein sequence: CASSRSGGFTEAFF.

In nucleotides, the CDR3 is TGTGCCAGCAGCTTGTTTCGGGAGAGCACAGATACGCAGTATTTT. Its protein is CASSLFRESTDTQYF. This rearrangement joins TRBV5-6 to TRBJ2-3; D is possibly TRBD2 (6 bases). Germline-derived CDR1 and CDR2 are SGHDT and YYEEEE. Trimming cost V 1 base and J 0 bases, with 9 bases left between them. The CDR3 is made up of 15 amino acids.

The chain carries TRBV19 and TRBJ1-2; TRBD1 matches at 8 bases. The J segment lost 6 bases and the V segment lost 6 bases, leaving 6 bases of the junction unmatched. This CDR3 contains 13 residues. Per the germline V gene, CDR1 is LNHDA and CDR2 is SQIVND (reference sequence). CDR3 bases: TGTGCCAGTAGCGGACAGGGCGGGGATGGCTACACCTTC. Translated: CASSGQGGDGYTF.

This clone was observed a single time. This chain uses TRBV6-5 with TRBJ1-1, with TRBD1 as a possible D gene (5 bases). This CDR3 has 14 residues. The V end lost 0 bases, the J end lost 1 base, and 6 bases lay between the germline ends. The V gene's germline CDR1 is MNHEY and CDR2 SVGAGI. This chain's CDR3 is CASSYSRGNTEAFF. As DNA, the CDR3 is TGTGCCAGCAGTTACTCGAGGGGGAACACTGAAGCTTTCTTT.